The next 18 T cell receptor beta chains were all read from a single sample in a study of T cells in Graves' hyperthyroidism and ophthalmopathy. Amplification targeted TCR beta CDR3 regions from RNA transcripts. The study used the HTBI primer set for a first-round RT-PCR of the TCR CDR3. Using its own MiXCR run on the multiplex PCR reads, TCRdb lists one record per CDR3 protein. The sample carries approximately 400,000 distinct CDR3 sequences, 19% recorded once. The source material was blood. These receptors were taken from a woman aged 18-30 years with Graves' hyperthyroidism.

There are many counts of this clonotype. The gene calls are TRBV6-1 and TRBJ1-1; 10 nucleotides match TRBD1. The CDR3 extends over 16 amino acids. The V gene's germline CDR1 is MNHNS and CDR2 SASEGT. V was clipped by 6 bases and J by 1 base; unmatched bases: 8. The CDR3 loop is CASRSIGTGANTEAFF. CDR3 nucleotide sequence: TGTGCCAGCAGATCGATTGGGACAGGGGCGAACACTGAAGCTTTCTTT.

Many counts were recorded for this clonotype. V is TRBV7-8 and J is TRBJ1-5; D uncertain. Germline assignment: CDR1 SGHVS and CDR2 FQNEAQ. This CDR3 contains 12 residues. The ends were cut back, 6 bases at V and 4 bases at J, with 7 bases in the middle. Written as DNA, the CDR3 is TGTGCCAGCAGGACGGGTAATCAGCCCCAGCATTTT. Its translation is CASRTGNQPQHF.

This clonotype has only a few counts. The chain uses TRBV9 and TRBJ1-2; 9 bases fit TRBD1. The junction had 7 bases not matched to a gene; V was cut back by 3 bases and J by 4 bases. The CDR3 totals 15 residues. Looked up from germline, CDR1 is SGDLS and CDR2 is YYNGEE. The CDR3 spells CASSAYTGGSYGYTF. The DNA of the CDR3 is TGTGCCAGCAGCGCCTACACAGGGGGCAGCTATGGCTACACCTTC.

This clonotype has a count of ten or more. This chain joins TRBV7-8 and TRBJ1-1; unclear D gene. The CDR3 covers 14 residues. Trimming removed 2 bases from V and 0 bases from J, with 7 bases in between. Per the germline V gene, CDR1 is SGHVS and CDR2 is FQNEAQ. This chain's CDR3 is CASSLWAMNTEAFF. As DNA, the CDR3 is TGTGCCAGCAGCTTATGGGCGATGAACACTGAAGCTTTCTTT. The full variable domain, with the rest looked up from reference TRBV7-8 and TRBJ1-1, is GAGVSQSPRYKVAKRGQDVALRCDPISGHVSLFWYQQALGQGPEFLTYFQNEAQLDKSGLPSDRFFAERPEGSVSTLKIQRTQQEDSAVYLCASSLWAMNTEAFFGQGTRLTVV.

This clonotype was picked up many times. The chain joins TRBV11-2 to TRBJ2-7; tentative D call: TRBD1 (6 bases). Trimming took off 5 bases at V and 4 bases at J, with 12 bases between the two ends. The CDR3 sequence is 13 residues long. Germline assignment: CDR1 SGHAT and CDR2 FQNNGV. The CDR3 DNA reads TGTGCCAGCAGCCCGCCCGGACAGTACGAGCAGTACTTC. Residues: CASSPPGQYEQYF.

The table lists this clonotype with many counts. V is TRBV5-1 and J is TRBJ1-1, with a possible D match to TRBD1 (5 bases). The germline CDR1 and CDR2 sequences are SGHRS and YFSETQ. The CDR3 consists of 15 residues. V was clipped by 4 bases and J by 5 bases, with 18 bases between them. CDR3 in DNA: TGCGCCAGCAGCCTGCTGGGACCTGCTGGGACTGAAGCTTTCTTT. Its protein product is CASSLLGPAGTEAFF. The full variable domain, its missing parts supplied by reference TRBV5-1 and TRBJ1-1, is KAGVTQTPRYLIKTRGQQVTLSCSPISGHRSVSWYQQTPGQGLQFLFEYFSETQRNKGNFPGRFSGRQFSNSRSEMNVSTLELGDSALYLCASSLLGPAGTEAFFGQGTRLTVV.

This clonotype turned up a few times. The chain has TRBV24-1 and TRBJ2-3; 12 bases map to TRBD2. The CDR3 is made up of 17 amino acids. Germline V gene sequence: CDR1 KGHDR, CDR2 SFDVKD. Unmatched junction bases numbered 8, after V lost 4 bases and J lost 4 bases. The CDR3 sequence is CATSDHPTSGGADTQYF. Written as DNA, the CDR3 is TGTGCCACCAGTGACCATCCGACTAGCGGGGGAGCAGATACGCAGTATTTT.

This clonotype was detected ten times or more. This chain links TRBV10-3 with TRBJ1-1; no clear D. V was clipped by 7 bases and J by 3 bases, with 15 bases between them. CDR3 size: 14 residues. Germline CDR1 ENHRY, CDR2 SYGVKD. The CDR3 region is CAITLRPRDTEAFF. The CDR3 DNA follows: TGTGCCATCACCCTCAGACCCCGGGACACTGAAGCTTTCTTT.

At least ten counts were recorded for this clonotype. The V gene is TRBV12-3 or TRBV12-4, the J gene TRBJ1-1; D is possibly TRBD1 (5 bases). This CDR3 is built from 15 residues. Between the trimmed V and J ends, which lost 3 bases and 2 bases, there was a span of 13 bases. CDR3: CASSFWGPRNTEAFF. The CDR3 bases are TGTGCCAGCAGTTTCTGGGGACCGCGTAACACTGAAGCTTTCTTT.

This clonotype came up many times. The chain links TRBV29-1 to TRBJ2-5, with a possible D match to TRBD2 (7 bases). Trimming took 2 bases from V and 5 from J, leaving 18 bases between them. The CDR3 is made up of 15 amino acids. Germline CDR1 is SQVTM and CDR2 is ANQGSEA. The CDR3 loop reads CSVELLYRGAETQYF. CDR3 sequence (DNA): TGCAGCGTTGAACTCCTCTACCGGGGGGCGGAGACCCAGTACTTC.

The rearrangement joins TRBV9 to TRBJ1-1; D remains unclear. CDR3 length: 14 amino acids. V was trimmed by 0 bases and J by 2 bases, leaving 8 bases between them. CDR1 SGDLS and CDR2 YYNGEE come from the germline V gene. The CDR3 reads CASSVDVGNTEAFF. The CDR3 nucleotides are TGTGCCAGCAGCGTAGATGTGGGAAACACTGAAGCTTTCTTT.

This clonotype was detected ten times or more. The J gene is TRBJ2-7, the V gene TRBV6-1; D is unclear. The ends were cut back, 1 base at V and 3 bases at J, with 7 bases in the middle. This CDR3 comprises 13 residues. Germline CDR1 MNHNS, CDR2 SASEGT. The CDR3 DNA is TGTGCCAGCAGTGAAGTCACCTTCTACGAGCAGTACTTC. Amino acids: CASSEVTFYEQYF.

This clonotype has a count of ten or more. The chain combines TRBV10-3 with TRBJ2-5; no reliable D call. From germline, CDR1 is ENHRY and CDR2 SYGVKD. Between the trimmed V and J ends, which lost 3 bases and 5 bases, there was a span of 7 bases. CDR3 size: 12 residues. The CDR3 nucleotides read TGTGCCATCAGTGATATGGGGGAGACCCAGTACTTC. It specifies CAISDMGETQYF.

The table lists this clonotype with many counts. The chain employs TRBV24-1 and TRBJ2-5, with D perhaps TRBD1 (5 bases). Trimming cost V 2 bases and J 2 bases, with 14 bases left between them. CDR1 and CDR2 from the germline V gene are KGHDR and SFDVKD. The CDR3 covers 16 residues. The DNA for the CDR3 is TGTGCCACCAGTGATTGGCCAGGGCGAAAACAAGAGACCCAGTACTTC. It encodes CATSDWPGRKQETQYF.

This clonotype was recorded many times. This chain links TRBV28 with TRBJ2-2; a possible D gene is TRBD1 (6 bases). The CDR3 extends over 16 amino acids. Trimming stripped 2 bases from V and 3 bases from J, with 13 bases between. The germline CDR1 and CDR2 sequences are MDHEN and SYDVKM. The CDR3 DNA reads TGTGCCAGCAGTTTACATCGGGACAAAGACACCGGGGAGCTGTTTTTT. As protein: CASSLHRDKDTGELFF.

V usage is TRBV5-6 and J usage is TRBJ1-1; 8 positions agree with TRBD1. Germline V gene sequence: CDR1 SGHDT, CDR2 YYEEEE. The CDR3 is made up of 15 amino acids. The junction had 4 bases not matched to a gene; V was cut back by 2 bases and J by 1 base. CDR3 residues: CASSLPGQENTEAFF. CDR3 DNA: TGTGCCAGCAGCTTACCGGGACAGGAGAACACTGAAGCTTTCTTT.

This clonotype was observed many times. The rearrangement uses TRBV2 and TRBJ1-2; the D gene is possibly TRBD1 (5 bases). Germline loops: CDR1 SNHLY, CDR2 FYNNEI. V was shortened by 1 base and J by 2 bases, with 14 bases between the two germline ends. The CDR3 contains 16 residues. The CDR3 bases are TGTGCCAGCAGTGAAGGAGCCCCGAGGGGCAACTATGGCTACACCTTC. This translates into CASSEGAPRGNYGYTF.

To note about this clonotype: The germline gene is not matched at one end of the junction; a read error may be the cause. The chain has TRBV13 and TRBJ2-4; 9 bases align to TRBD2. The CDR3 consists of 18 residues. Germline lookup yields CDR1 PRHDT and CDR2 FYEKMQ (reference sequence). The CDR3 bases are TGTGCCAGCAGCTTAGCAGCGGGGGGACCATTAGCCAAAAACATTAAGTACTTC. Translating it yields CASSLAAGGPLAKNIKYF.